These T cell receptor beta chains were read from a single sample in a study of blood T cell repertoires in COVID-19. Profiled with immunoSEQ multiplex PCR; TCRdb holds only in-frame clones, not every one. There are 200,000 to 250,000 clones in the sample; roughly four fifths occur only once, and 4.7% lies in the top ten. The sample was peripheral blood. These receptors all stem from a woman aged 70-85 years with acute or convalescent COVID-19. CDR3s include the opening cysteine and the closing phenylalanine or tryptophan. Fields, in order: V gene, J gene, clone size, D gene, CDR3 protein, CDR3 DNA. A D gene is named only where the DNA matches it firmly. Not all rows give a size; the values are once, few, many and, for expanded clones, a class.

V gene: TRBV12-2
J gene: TRBJ2-6
clone size: NA
D gene: NA
CDR3 protein: CASRLIAPPNPGDNSGANVLTF
CDR3 DNA: TGTGCAAGTCGCTTAATCGCACCCCCGAATCCAGGCGATAACTCTGGGGCCAACGTCCTGACTTTC

V gene: TRBV6-5
J gene: TRBJ1-1
clone size: NA
D gene: TRBD1
CDR3 protein: CAGHRRQGMNTEAFF
CDR3 DNA: TGTGCCGGCCATAGAAGACAGGGAATGAACACTGAAGCTTTCTTT

V gene: TRBV6-2/TRBV6-3
J gene: TRBJ2-3
clone size: NA
D gene: NA
CDR3 protein: CASSSLRQVPDTQYF
CDR3 DNA: TGTGCCAGCAGTTCCCTAAGACAGGTCCCAGATACGCAGTATTTT

V gene: TRBV29-1
J gene: TRBJ2-5
clone size: NA
D gene: TRBD2
CDR3 protein: CSVEDRGGVGETQYF
CDR3 DNA: TGCAGCGTTGAAGATCGGGGGGGAGTCGGAGAGACCCAGTACTTC

V gene: TRBV18
J gene: TRBJ2-7
clone size: once
D gene: NA
CDR3 protein: CASSPPSSYEQYF
CDR3 DNA: TGTGCCAGCTCACCACCCAGCTCCTACGAGCAGTACTTC

V gene: TRBV6-2/TRBV6-3
J gene: TRBJ1-2
clone size: NA
D gene: NA
CDR3 protein: CASTYRRQNYGYTF
CDR3 DNA: TGTGCCAGCACTTACAGGCGGCAGAACTATGGCTACACCTTC

V gene: TRBV5-5
J gene: TRBJ1-5
clone size: NA
D gene: NA
CDR3 protein: CASSTTGYNQPQHF
CDR3 DNA: TGTGCCAGCAGCACAACAGGGTACAATCAGCCCCAGCATTTT

V gene: TRBV2
J gene: TRBJ2-5
clone size: NA
D gene: NA
CDR3 protein: CASSLRQAWETQYF
CDR3 DNA: TGTGCCAGCAGTCTCCGACAAGCCTGGGAGACCCAGTACTTC

V gene: TRBV4-1
J gene: TRBJ1-1
clone size: few
D gene: TRBD1
CDR3 protein: CASSQENYGTVNTEAFF
CDR3 DNA: TGCGCCAGCAGCCAAGAAAATTACGGGACAGTGAACACTGAAGCTTTCTTT

V gene: TRBV6-2/TRBV6-3
J gene: TRBJ2-7
clone size: few
D gene: TRBD1
CDR3 protein: CASSTTRDRGRYYEQYF
CDR3 DNA: TGTGCCAGCAGTACGACCCGGGACAGGGGGCGATACTACGAGCAGTACTTC

V gene: TRBV5-4
J gene: TRBJ1-1
clone size: once
D gene: TRBD1
CDR3 protein: CASSLEAGGRWTEAFF
CDR3 DNA: TGTGCCAGCAGCTTGGAGGCAGGGGGAAGGTGGACTGAAGCTTTCTTT

V gene: TRBV7-2
J gene: TRBJ1-2
clone size: NA
D gene: NA
CDR3 protein: CASSLTGLSYPGYTF
CDR3 DNA: TGTGCCAGCAGCTTAACCGGACTTAGCTATCCTGGCTACACCTTC

V gene: TRBV11-3
J gene: TRBJ2-2
clone size: NA
D gene: NA
CDR3 protein: CASSRTANTGELFF
CDR3 DNA: TGTGCCAGCAGCCGTACAGCGAACACCGGGGAGCTGTTTTTT

V gene: TRBV7-6
J gene: TRBJ1-4
clone size: once
D gene: NA
CDR3 protein: CASSLGRWANEKLFF
CDR3 DNA: TGTGCCAGCAGCTTGGGCCGGTGGGCCAATGAAAAACTGTTTTTT

V gene: TRBV7-9
J gene: TRBJ1-3
clone size: NA
D gene: NA
CDR3 protein: CASRGQLSGNTIYF
CDR3 DNA: TGTGCCAGCAGAGGACAGCTCTCTGGAAACACCATATATTTT

V gene: TRBV28
J gene: TRBJ1-1
clone size: NA
D gene: NA
CDR3 protein: CASSFPGQGSTEAFF
CDR3 DNA: TGTGCCAGCAGTTTCCCGGGCCAGGGTAGCACTGAAGCTTTCTTT

V gene: TRBV7-8
J gene: TRBJ1-6
clone size: few
D gene: TRBD1
CDR3 protein: CASSLGQGGSPLHF
CDR3 DNA: TGTGCCAGCAGCTTAGGACAGGGAGGCTCACCCCTCCACTTT

V gene: TRBV19
J gene: TRBJ2-1
clone size: few
D gene: TRBD1
CDR3 protein: CASSIEGTAYNEQFF
CDR3 DNA: TGTGCCAGTAGTATAGAAGGGACAGCCTACAATGAGCAGTTCTTC

V gene: TRBV5-4
J gene: TRBJ2-3
clone size: NA
D gene: TRBD2
CDR3 protein: CASSRTAGGAMDTQYF
CDR3 DNA: TGTGCCAGCAGCCGTACGGCGGGGGGGGCCATGGATACGCAGTATTTT

V gene: TRBV6-4
J gene: TRBJ1-2
clone size: once
D gene: NA
CDR3 protein: CASSPTAGDLASYGYTF
CDR3 DNA: TGTGCCAGCAGCCCAACAGCGGGTGACCTAGCTTCTTATGGCTACACCTTC

V gene: TRBV4-2
J gene: TRBJ1-2
clone size: NA
D gene: TRBD1
CDR3 protein: CASSQADRGLYGYTF
CDR3 DNA: TGTGCCAGCAGCCAAGCGGACAGGGGACTCTATGGCTACACCTTC

V gene: TRBV12-5
J gene: TRBJ2-5
clone size: NA
D gene: TRBD1
CDR3 protein: CASGLAGQQGETQYF
CDR3 DNA: TGTGCTAGTGGTTTGGCGGGACAGCAGGGAGAGACCCAGTACTTC

V gene: TRBV6-2/TRBV6-3
J gene: TRBJ2-2
clone size: NA
D gene: TRBD2
CDR3 protein: CASSDFGGGAGELFF
CDR3 DNA: TGTGCCAGCAGTGACTTTGGCGGGGGGGCCGGGGAGCTGTTTTTT

V gene: TRBV20-1
J gene: TRBJ1-1
clone size: NA
D gene: NA
CDR3 protein: CSAIRNTEAFF
CDR3 DNA: TGCAGTGCTATCAGGAACACTGAAGCTTTCTTT

V gene: TRBV6-5
J gene: TRBJ1-4
clone size: NA
D gene: NA
CDR3 protein: CASSYSVPARGEKLFF
CDR3 DNA: TGTGCCAGCAGTTACTCGGTTCCAGCAAGAGGTGAAAAACTGTTTTTT

V gene: TRBV5-4
J gene: TRBJ1-5
clone size: NA
D gene: TRBD1
CDR3 protein: CASSLQGANQPQHF
CDR3 DNA: TGTGCCAGCAGCCTACAGGGGGCTAATCAGCCCCAGCATTTT

V gene: TRBV10-3
J gene: TRBJ1-2
clone size: NA
D gene: TRBD1
CDR3 protein: CAVTPGTASVANYGYTF
CDR3 DNA: TGTGCCGTAACCCCCGGGACAGCCTCCGTGGCTAACTATGGCTACACCTTC

V gene: TRBV27
J gene: TRBJ1-1
clone size: NA
D gene: TRBD1
CDR3 protein: CASSLTGVNTEAFF
CDR3 DNA: TGTGCCAGCAGTTTGACAGGGGTGAACACTGAAGCTTTCTTT

V gene: TRBV18
J gene: TRBJ1-3
clone size: NA
D gene: TRBD1
CDR3 protein: CASSPFVTGDSGNTIYF
CDR3 DNA: TGTGCCAGCTCACCATTTGTGACAGGGGACTCTGGAAACACCATATATTTT

V gene: TRBV10-2
J gene: TRBJ1-5
clone size: once
D gene: NA
CDR3 protein: CASSDGSQPQHF
CDR3 DNA: TGCGCCAGCAGTGACGGTAGTCAGCCCCAGCATTTT